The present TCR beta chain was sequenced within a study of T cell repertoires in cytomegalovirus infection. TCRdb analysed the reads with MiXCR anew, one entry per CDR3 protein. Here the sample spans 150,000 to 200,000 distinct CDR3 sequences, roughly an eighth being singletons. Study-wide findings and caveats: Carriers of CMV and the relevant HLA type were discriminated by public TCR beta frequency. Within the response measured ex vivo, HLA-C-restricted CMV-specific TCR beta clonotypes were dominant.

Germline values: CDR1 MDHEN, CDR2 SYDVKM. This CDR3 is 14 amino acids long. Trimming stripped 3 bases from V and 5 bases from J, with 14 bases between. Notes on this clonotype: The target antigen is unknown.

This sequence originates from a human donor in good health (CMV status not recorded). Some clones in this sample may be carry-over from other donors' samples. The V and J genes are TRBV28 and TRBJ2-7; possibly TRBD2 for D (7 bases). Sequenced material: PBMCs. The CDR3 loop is CASSFRGALDEQYF. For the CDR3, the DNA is TGTGCCAGCAGTTTTCGGGGGGCCTTAGACGAGCAGTACTTC.